Below are 30 T cell receptor beta chains sequenced from a single sample in a study of control samples from healthy donors and cancer patients. Assay used: immunoSEQ multiplex PCR; TCRdb lists only in-frame clones, some missing. The sample consists of 100,000 to 150,000 clones, around 90% of them appearing once. Sequencing was carried out using blood. These receptor sequences come from a man aged 40-49 years in good health.

The gene calls are TRBV6-6 and TRBJ2-1; 7 nucleotides line up with TRBD1. Trimming removed 2 bases from V and 4 bases from J; junction bases left unmatched: 8. The CDR3 runs to 16 residues. CDR1 is MNHNY and CDR2 is SVGAGI in the germline V gene (reference sequence). CDR3 DNA sequence: TGTGCCAGCAGTTACCTCAGGGGGAGTTCTTACAATGAGCAGTTCTTC. This sequence encodes CASSYLRGSSYNEQFF.

V and J are TRBV21-1 and TRBJ2-2; TRBD1 was called by the table and not checked on the DNA. TRBV21-1 counts as a pseudogene. The CDR3 runs to 17 residues. CDR3 sequence: CASSRFPGQGTTGELFF. In DNA, the CDR3 is TGTGCCAGCAGCAGATTCCCGGGACAGGGTACCACCGGGGAGCTGTTTTTT.

The CDR3 here is CASSQGLGRGKETQYF. The CDR3 nucleotides are TGTGCCAGCAGCCAAGGACTAGGGAGGGGCAAAGAGACCCAGTACTTC. The chain combines TRBV3-1 (or the pseudogene TRBV3-2) with TRBJ2-5; the match to TRBD2 covers 7 bases. The CDR3 has 16 residues. Germline lookup yields CDR1 LGHDT and CDR2 YNNKEL (reference sequence). The trim removed 1 base at V and 3 bases at J, leaving 8 bases unmatched.

V is TRBV27 and J is TRBJ1-1; D is undetermined. Germline V gene data show CDR1 as MNHEY and CDR2 as SMNVEV (reference sequence). V was shortened by 6 bases and J by 11 bases, with 10 bases between the two germline ends. This CDR3 is 10 amino acids long. The CDR3 DNA reads as TGTGCCAGCAGCCAATTAGGGGCTTTCTTT. Its protein product is CASSQLGAFF.

V and J are TRBV4-3 and TRBJ1-5; TRBD1 matches at 8 bases. The CDR3 runs to 15 residues. The V gene end was trimmed by 4 bases and the J gene end by 2 bases; junction bases not matched to a gene: 4. CDR1 LGHNA and CDR2 YSLEER come from the germline V gene. For the CDR3, the DNA is TGCGCCAGCAGCCCGAGGACAGGGCGCAATCAGCCCCAGCATTTT. Amino acid sequence: CASSPRTGRNQPQHF.

The chain couples TRBV7-2 to TRBJ1-2; D gene uncertain. Germline CDR1 SGHTA, CDR2 FQGNSA. V lost 1 base and J lost 5, with 8 bases in between. CDR3 length: 13 residues. The CDR3 loop is CASSLDRVYGYTF. CDR3 DNA sequence: TGTGCCAGCAGCTTAGATAGGGTGTATGGCTACACCTTC.

The CDR3 reads CASSLAGDAFGEQYF. The DNA of the CDR3 is TGCGCCAGCAGCTTGGCCGGAGACGCCTTTGGGGAGCAGTACTTC. This chain uses TRBV5-1 with TRBJ2-7; D not certain. CDR3 length: 15 residues. Per the germline V gene, CDR1 is SGHRS and CDR2 is YFSETQ. Trimming left V 0 bases short and J 7 bases short, with 17 bases between.

This clone showed up just once. The sample has other DNA sequences that encode this CDR3 too. This chain joins TRBV25-1 and TRBJ1-2, with D unresolved. Germline loops: CDR1 MGHDK, CDR2 SYGVNS. With 4 bases removed from V and 7 bases from J, the gap between germline ends came to 7 bases. CDR3 length: 11 residues. The CDR3, as DNA: TGTGCCAGCAGTGGAGGGTCTGGCTACACCTTC. Amino acids: CASSGGSGYTF.

CDR3 coding DNA: TGTGCCCGTACCGTTAGCGGGGGGGCTATTTACGAGCAGTACTTC. It is translated as CARTVSGGAIYEQYF. The chain recombines TRBV30 with TRBJ2-7; 11 nucleotides line up with TRBD2. Germline assignment: CDR1 GTSNPN and CDR2 SVGIG (reference sequence). V gave up 8 bases and J gave up 4 bases; unmatched junction bases: 13. The CDR3 length is 15 residues. Full variable domain (rest looked up from reference TRBV30 and TRBJ2-7): SQTIHQWPATLVQPVGSPLSLECTVEGTSNPNLYWYRQAAGRGLQLLFYSVGIGQISSEVPQNLSASRPQDRQFILSSKKLLLSDSGFYLCARTVSGGAIYEQYFGPGTRLTVT.

The J gene is TRBJ2-6, the V gene TRBV10-2; weak D call: TRBD2 (7 bases). V was pared by 3 bases and J by 2 bases, with 11 bases between. Per the germline V gene, CDR1 is WSHSY and CDR2 is SAAADI. CDR3 size: 16 residues. The CDR3 loop is CASSDPGGTGANVLTF. The CDR3 region has the DNA TGCGCCAGCAGTGACCCGGGGGGCACTGGGGCCAACGTCCTGACTTTC.

The chain combines TRBV7-8 with TRBJ2-5; no clear D. This CDR3 is 13 amino acids long. Germline CDR1 reads SGHVS; CDR2 reads FQNEAQ. V dropped 3 bases and J dropped 4 bases, with 9 bases sitting between them. The CDR3 region is CASSFSWLETQYF. The CDR3 DNA reads as TGTGCCAGCAGCTTTTCTTGGTTAGAGACCCAGTACTTC.

Regarding this clone: In the same sample, other DNA sequences code for this CDR3. This sequence joins TRBV5-1 and TRBJ1-2; D uncertain. This CDR3 region has 13 residues. V gave up 1 base and J gave up 5 bases, with 9 bases separating them. Germline CDR1 is SGHRS and CDR2 is YFSETQ. The CDR3 loop is CASSLNGDYGYTF. The CDR3 DNA reads TGCGCCAGCAGCTTGAACGGGGATTATGGCTACACCTTC.

This chain uses TRBV24-1 with TRBJ1-1, with 9 bases aligning to TRBD1. V was clipped by 2 bases and J by 8 bases; unmatched bases: 8. The CDR3 is 15 amino acids. Germline V gives CDR1 KGHDR, CDR2 SFDVKD. Here the CDR3 reads CATSDSGTGTVEAFF. The CDR3 DNA reads TGTGCCACCAGTGATTCCGGGACAGGGACCGTCGAAGCTTTCTTT.

The gene calls are TRBV18 and TRBJ1-6; D gene unclear. Trimming removed 3 bases from V and 9 bases from J, with 12 bases in between. The V gene's germline CDR1 is KGHSH and CDR2 LQKENI. CDR3 length: 14 residues. The CDR3 coding sequence is TGTGCCAGCTCACCGGCCCAAAGGACTTCACCCCTCCACTTT. Protein: CASSPAQRTSPLHF. The complete variable domain, with remaining parts taken from reference TRBV18 and TRBJ1-6, reads NAGVMQNPRHLVRRRGQEARLRCSPMKGHSHVYWYRQLPEEGLKFMVYLQKENIIDESGMPKERFSAEFPKEGPSILRIQQVVRGDSAAYFCASSPAQRTSPLHFGNGTRLTVT.

The rearrangement joins TRBV18 to TRBJ1-4, with TRBD1 matching over 7 bases. This CDR3 is 13 amino acids long. Germline V gene sequence: CDR1 KGHSH, CDR2 LQKENI. J lost 8 bases, V lost 1 base, and 1 base had no gene match. The CDR3 coding sequence is TGTGCCAGCTCACCACGAGGGGGCGAAAAACTGTTTTTT. Protein: CASSPRGGEKLFF. Complete variable domain (other parts from reference TRBV18 and TRBJ1-4): NAGVMQNPRHLVRRRGQEARLRCSPMKGHSHVYWYRQLPEEGLKFMVYLQKENIIDESGMPKERFSAEFPKEGPSILRIQQVVRGDSAAYFCASSPRGGEKLFFGSGTQLSVL.

This chain links TRBV20-1 with TRBJ1-1; D is unresolved. The CDR3 extends over 14 amino acids. CDR1 and CDR2 from the germline V gene are DFQATT and SNEGSKA (reference sequence). The V end lost 3 bases, the J end lost 1 base, and 12 bases lay between the germline ends. The CDR3 DNA reads TGCAGTGCTAGTAGCGGGCTGAGGAACACTGAAGCTTTCTTT. This sequence encodes CSASSGLRNTEAFF.

The V and J genes are TRBV5-8 and TRBJ2-1; D tentatively fits TRBD1 or TRBD2 (5 bases each). Germline loops: CDR1 SGHTS, CDR2 YDEGEE. This CDR3 contains 13 residues. The ends were cut back, 1 base at V and 5 bases at J, with 7 bases in the middle. The CDR3, as DNA: TGTGCCAGCAGCTTGTGGGGGAACAATGAGCAGTTCTTC. Translated: CASSLWGNNEQFF.

The chain has TRBV12-3 or TRBV12-4 and TRBJ2-1; 8 bases map to TRBD1. The V segment lost 5 bases and the J segment 9 bases; nucleotides outside the gene matches: 3. The length of the CDR3 is 12 residues. CDR3 region: CASSPGGSEQFF. The CDR3 DNA is TGTGCCAGCAGTCCAGGGGGCAGTGAGCAGTTCTTC.

The chain combines TRBV24-1 with TRBJ2-7; 8 bases are a match to TRBD2. The J segment lost 4 bases and the V segment lost 6 bases, leaving 7 bases of the junction unmatched. The CDR3 has 14 amino acids. CDR1 is KGHDR, CDR2 SFDVKD, per germline. The CDR3 reads CATSLGGGTYEQYF. CDR3 nucleotide sequence: TGTGCCACCAGTCTAGGCGGGGGGACTTACGAGCAGTACTTC.

V and J are TRBV6-5 and TRBJ1-6, with D possibly TRBD1 on 6 matching bases. V lost 6 bases to trimming and J lost 9 bases, with 15 bases between them. This CDR3 contains 14 residues. Germline CDR1 and CDR2: MNHEY and SVGAGI. CDR3 nucleotides: TGTGCCAGCAGATTGGACAGCCGTGGTTCACCCCTCCACTTT. It encodes CASRLDSRGSPLHF.

The chain carries TRBV11-3 and TRBJ2-3; 10 nucleotides line up with TRBD2. CDR1 and CDR2 from the germline V gene are SGHNT and YENEEA. Trimming removed 7 bases from V and 9 bases from J; junction bases left unmatched: 13. There are 15 residues in the CDR3. CDR3: CASTEFSGGDQTQYF. CDR3 DNA: TGTGCCAGCACTGAGTTCAGCGGGGGGGACCAAACGCAGTATTTT.

This clone appeared once. The chain has TRBV19 and TRBJ1-1; D gene ambiguous. This CDR3 has 14 amino acids. Germline V lookup: CDR1 LNHDA, CDR2 SQIVND (reference sequence). The V end was cut by 1 base, the J end by 0 bases, with 6 bases between. The CDR3 sequence: CASSIGPLNTEAFF. CDR3 in DNA: TGTGCCAGTAGTATAGGTCCCTTGAACACTGAAGCTTTCTTT. Full variable domain (outside the CDR3, taken from reference TRBV19 and TRBJ1-1): DGGITQSPKYLFRKEGQNVTLSCEQNLNHDAMYWYRQDPGQGLRLIYYSQIVNDFQKGDIAEGYSVSREKKESFPLTVTSAQKNPTAFYLCASSIGPLNTEAFFGQGTRLTVV.

The V and J genes are TRBV29-1 and TRBJ1-5; TRBD1 is a possible D gene (5 bases). Looked up from germline, CDR1 is SQVTM and CDR2 is ANQGSEA. The V and J ends lost 4 bases and 9 bases respectively, with 19 bases between them. This CDR3 spans 14 amino acids. For the CDR3, the DNA is TGCAGCGTTGGGGGCCCCCAGGCAACGACGCCCCAGCATTTT. Its protein is CSVGGPQATTPQHF. The full variable domain, completed using reference TRBV29-1 and TRBJ1-5, is SAVISQKPSRDICQRGTSLTIQCQVDSQVTMMFWYRQQPGQSLTLIATANQGSEATYESGFVIDKFPISRPNLTFSTLTVSNMSPEDSSIYLCSVGGPQATTPQHFGDGTRLSIL.

The sample holds a few counts of this clone. Because the CDR3 is missing its conserved closing phenylalanine or tryptophan, this is likely a read error. The limits of the CDR3 on the DNA are not certain, so only TCRdb's listed CDR3 is given. V and J are TRBV10-2 and TRBJ1-3; TRBD1, the table's D call, was not compared with the DNA. Ends included, the CDR3 has 8 residues. Germline V lookup: CDR1 WSHSY, CDR2 SAAADI. The CDR3 sequence is CARGQVLD.

V usage is TRBV30 and J usage is TRBJ2-2; 10 nucleotides agree with TRBD1. The CDR3 has 16 amino acids. The V gene's germline CDR1 is GTSNPN and CDR2 SVGIG (reference sequence). V shed 3 bases, J shed 8 bases, and the junction held 12 bases outside the gene matches. Here the CDR3 reads CAWSPGGQGKRGELFF. In DNA form, the CDR3 reads TGTGCCTGGAGCCCGGGGGGACAGGGGAAAAGGGGGGAGCTGTTTTTT.

In this sample, this clone turned up once. DNA of the CDR3: TGCGCCAGCAGCTTGGCGGGGCCCTCCTACAATGAGCAGTTCTTC. This translates into CASSLAGPSYNEQFF. The chain couples TRBV5-1 to TRBJ2-1; TRBD1 or TRBD2 may be the D gene (5 bases each). The CDR3 runs to 15 residues. V lost 0 bases, J lost 0 bases, and 7 bases lay in between. Germline V CDR1 and CDR2: SGHRS, YFSETQ. Variable domain in full (rest from reference TRBV5-1 and TRBJ2-1): KAGVTQTPRYLIKTRGQQVTLSCSPISGHRSVSWYQQTPGQGLQFLFEYFSETQRNKGNFPGRFSGRQFSNSRSEMNVSTLELGDSALYLCASSLAGPSYNEQFFGPGTRLTVL.

The rearrangement uses TRBV18 and TRBJ2-1, with TRBD2 matching 13 bases. Germline V gene lookup returns CDR1 KGHSH and CDR2 LQKENI. The CDR3 is made up of 16 amino acids. V gave up 3 bases and J gave up 6 bases; unmatched junction bases: 5. The CDR3 nucleotides read TGTGCCAGCTCACCTATCGGGACTAGCGGGACCAATGAGCAGTTCTTC. Its protein is CASSPIGTSGTNEQFF.

The chain is built from TRBV14 and TRBJ2-7; D is uncertain. In germline, CDR1 is SGHDN, CDR2 FVKESK. The CDR3 runs 13 residues. V gave up 1 base and J gave up 4 bases, with 8 bases separating them. The CDR3 here is CASSQVWSYEQYF. Written as DNA, the CDR3 is TGTGCCAGCAGCCAAGTCTGGTCTTACGAGCAGTACTTC.

The chain recombines TRBV7-6 with TRBJ2-2; D gene unclear. In germline, CDR1 is SGHVS, CDR2 FNYEAQ. The germline V and J ends were trimmed by 3 bases and 5 bases, with 10 bases remaining between them. The CDR3 is 14 amino acids. CDR3 in DNA: TGTGCCAGCAGCTTCCAGACTCGTACCGGGGAGCTGTTTTTT. Amino acids: CASSFQTRTGELFF.

The chain uses TRBV3-1 (or the pseudogene TRBV3-2) and TRBJ1-1, with unresolved D. Germline V CDR1 and CDR2: LGHDT, YNNKEL (reference sequence). Trimming cost V 4 bases and J 11 bases, with 11 bases left between them. The CDR3 sequence is 11 residues long. DNA for the CDR3: TGTGCCAGCAGCCCAGGCAACGGGGCTTTCTTT. Translating it yields CASSPGNGAFF.